The 31 T cell receptor beta chains below come from one sample, sequenced in a study of TIL therapy for anti-PD-1-resistant metastatic lung cancer. Sequencing used immunoSEQ v3. The data were produced by immunoSEQ multiplex PCR, yet TCRdb's version contains in-frame clones alone and is incomplete. This sample carries approximately 92,000 clones, about three fifths of them seen once, and the ten largest clones take 9.5% to 13%. Time point denoted: pre-treatment sample, taken before nivolumab and TIL therapy. Most excised metastases sampled were pleural nodules or supraclavicular lymph nodes. Sequencing was performed on tumor tissue, taken at baseline. The receptors come from a person between 25 and 79 years old with non-small cell lung cancer.

The gene calls are TRBV18 and TRBJ2-7; TRBD2 is a possible D gene (6 bases). The CDR3 consists of 16 residues. Trimming stripped 3 bases from V and 3 bases from J, with 18 bases between. CDR1 and CDR2 from the germline V gene are KGHSH and LQKENI. The CDR3 loop reads CASSPRDLSVGYEQYF. CDR3 DNA: TGTGCCAGCTCACCGCGGGACCTCTCCGTTGGCTACGAGCAGTACTTC.

As DNA, the CDR3 is TGCGCCAGCAGCCAAGGGGGAGTTGCTTTGGGGAACACTGAAGCTTTCTTT. Protein product: CASSQGGVALGNTEAFF. The chain links TRBV4-3 to TRBJ1-1; D unresolved. This CDR3 is built from 17 residues. Germline CDR1 and CDR2: LGHNA and YSLEER. Trimming removed 1 base from V and 1 base from J, with 16 bases in between.

The V call is TRBV5-1, the J call TRBJ2-7; a possible D gene is TRBD1 (5 bases). The CDR3 runs to 14 residues. V shed 5 bases and J shed 2 bases, with 14 bases lying between them. Germline CDR1 reads SGHRS; CDR2 reads YFSETQ. CDR3 sequence (DNA): TGCGCCAGCAGGACTGACAGTGCGACCTACGAGCAGTACTTC. It encodes CASRTDSATYEQYF.

CDR3 DNA sequence: TGCGCCAGCAGTCCTAGTAGCGTTACCGGGGAGCTGTTTTTT. It encodes CASSPSSVTGELFF. The chain recombines TRBV10-1 with TRBJ2-2, with D possibly being TRBD2 (5 bases). The CDR3 sequence is 14 residues long. Germline lookup yields CDR1 WNHNN and CDR2 SYGVQD (reference sequence). Trimming left V 5 bases short and J 5 bases short, with 12 bases between.

This clone was recorded many times. The genes are TRBV10-3 and TRBJ2-1; D assignment may be TRBD1 or TRBD2 (7 bases each). This CDR3 comprises 15 residues. The ends were cut back, 4 bases at V and 4 bases at J, with 14 bases in the middle. Germline V gene data show CDR1 as ENHRY and CDR2 as SYGVKD. CDR3 sequence reads: CAISGPAGQYNEQFF. The CDR3, as DNA: TGTGCCATCAGTGGGCCAGCGGGACAGTACAATGAGCAGTTCTTC.

The chain links TRBV28 to TRBJ1-3, with D possibly matching TRBD1 (6 bases). Looked up from germline, CDR1 is MDHEN and CDR2 is SYDVKM. This CDR3 contains 16 residues. Trimming left V 2 bases short and J 3 bases short, with 14 bases between. The CDR3 reads CASSLRIGGYGNTIYF. The CDR3 region has the DNA TGTGCCAGCAGTTTAAGGATCGGGGGCTATGGAAACACCATATATTTT. The whole variable domain, remainder taken from reference TRBV28 and TRBJ1-3, is DVKVTQSSRYLVKRTGEKVFLECVQDMDHENMFWYRQDPGLGLRLIYFSYDVKMKEKGDIPEGYSVSREKKERFSLILESASTNQTSMYLCASSLRIGGYGNTIYFGEGSWLTVV.

The CDR3 region has the DNA TGCGCCAGCAGCCAGGGGACAGGGAACACTGAAGCTTTCTTT. It translates to CASSQGTGNTEAFF. This chain links TRBV5-1 with TRBJ1-1; 8 bases align to TRBD1. From germline, CDR1 is SGHRS and CDR2 YFSETQ. V lost 4 bases, J lost 1 base, and 3 bases stayed unmatched. The CDR3 consists of 14 residues.

This clone came up a few times. The chain links TRBV28 to TRBJ1-5; D is perhaps TRBD1 (5 bases). Trimming took 6 bases from V and 1 from J, leaving 10 bases between them. The CDR3 extends over 14 amino acids. CDR1 and CDR2 from the germline V gene are MDHEN and SYDVKM. The CDR3 loop reads CASREEGSNQPQHF. Here the CDR3 DNA reads TGTGCCAGCAGGGAGGAGGGGAGCAATCAGCCCCAGCATTTT. The variable domain in full, with the rest retrieved from reference TRBV28 and TRBJ1-5, is DVKVTQSSRYLVKRTGEKVFLECVQDMDHENMFWYRQDPGLGLRLIYFSYDVKMKEKGDIPEGYSVSREKKERFSLILESASTNQTSMYLCASREEGSNQPQHFGDGTRLSIL.

The CDR3 nucleotides are TGTGCCAGCAGTGACGCAGCGAACTCTGGAAACACCATATATTTT. It yields the protein CASSDAANSGNTIYF. This chain uses TRBV6-1 with TRBJ1-3; D call uncertain. V shed 3 bases and J shed 0 bases, with 9 bases lying between them. The length of the CDR3 is 15 residues. Germline V gives CDR1 MNHNS, CDR2 SASEGT.

This clone was picked up one time. This chain links TRBV3-1 (or the pseudogene TRBV3-2) with TRBJ2-7; D not resolved. V lost 7 bases, J lost 3 bases, and 10 bases lay in between. The germline CDR1 and CDR2 sequences are LGHDT and YNNKEL (reference sequence). The CDR3 contains 12 residues. CDR3 amino acids: CASTSTGYEQYF. The CDR3 nucleotides read TGTGCCAGCACCTCAACGGGCTACGAGCAGTACTTC.

V and J are TRBV9 and TRBJ2-2, with TRBD2 identical over 12 bases. Germline CDR1 reads SGDLS; CDR2 reads YYNGEE. V was clipped by 4 bases and J by 8 bases; unmatched bases: 6. The CDR3 spans 15 residues. The DNA for the CDR3 is TGTGCCAGCAGCCCCTGGACTAGCGGGACAGGGGAGCTGTTTTTT. Translation: CASSPWTSGTGELFF.

This sequence joins TRBV5-4 and TRBJ2-3; 13 nucleotides align to TRBD2. The CDR3 loop spans 16 amino acids. Germline assignment: CDR1 SGHNT and CDR2 YYREEE (reference sequence). Germline trimming cut 4 bases from V and 1 base from J; bases unmatched to any gene: 3. The CDR3: CASSGGTSGGTDTQYF. CDR3 nucleotide sequence: TGTGCCAGCAGCGGTGGGACTAGCGGGGGCACAGATACGCAGTATTTT.

The V and J genes are TRBV7-2 and TRBJ2-7, with no clear D. CDR3 length: 14 residues. The ends were cut back, 2 bases at V and 6 bases at J, with 14 bases in the middle. The germline gives CDR1 SGHTA, CDR2 FQGNSA. The CDR3 sequence: CASSLNYHLLEQYF. CDR3 coding DNA: TGTGCCAGCAGCTTAAATTACCACCTTCTCGAGCAGTACTTC.

This clone has more than one count but fewer than ten. This chain links TRBV11-2 with TRBJ2-5; 13 bases align to TRBD2. The germline V gene encodes CDR1 SGHAT and CDR2 FQNNGV. This CDR3 is built from 15 residues. V shed 2 bases and J 5 bases; nucleotides not matched to a gene: 2. The CDR3 loop reads CASSLTSGGAETQYF. The CDR3 bases are TGTGCCAGCAGCTTAACTAGCGGGGGGGCGGAGACCCAGTACTTC.

This chain joins TRBV6-5 and TRBJ2-2; TRBD1 aligns across 8 bases. The germline V gene encodes CDR1 MNHEY and CDR2 SVGAGI. The CDR3 contains 14 residues. V trimming: 5 bases; J trimming: 7 bases; junction bases outside the gene matches: 6. The CDR3 reads CASSQAGGDGELFF. The CDR3 region has the DNA TGTGCCAGCAGTCAGGCAGGGGGCGACGGGGAGCTGTTTTTT.

The V call is TRBV9, the J call TRBJ2-3, with a weak D call TRBD2 (5 bases). V lost 4 bases and J 3 bases, leaving 12 bases between the germline ends. Germline V gene data show CDR1 as SGDLS and CDR2 as YYNGEE. CDR3 length equals 14 residues. The CDR3 DNA is TGTGCCAGCAGCCGGGGTCTGGGAACAGATACGCAGTATTTT. It codes for CASSRGLGTDTQYF.

This clone was observed a few times. The rearrangement links TRBV9 to TRBJ2-7; TRBD1 agrees at 9 bases. Germline V gene sequence: CDR1 SGDLS, CDR2 YYNGEE. J gave up 4 bases and V 4 bases, and 9 bases lay outside the gene matches. There are 15 residues in the CDR3. The CDR3: CASSPSGQGYYEQYF. Here the CDR3 DNA reads TGTGCCAGCAGCCCATCGGGACAGGGATATTACGAGCAGTACTTC.

The chain combines TRBV11-2 with TRBJ2-7; no clear D. The CDR3 length is 15 residues. Germline V lookup: CDR1 SGHAT, CDR2 FQNNGV. Trimming removed 0 bases at V and 2 bases at J, with 11 bases between. CDR3 residues: CASSLDLATPYEQYF. CDR3 DNA sequence: TGTGCCAGCAGCTTAGATCTGGCTACACCCTACGAGCAGTACTTC. The variable domain in full, with the rest retrieved from reference TRBV11-2 and TRBJ2-7, is EAGVAQSPRYKIIEKRQSVAFWCNPISGHATLYWYQQILGQGPKLLIQFQNNGVVDDSQLPKDRFSAERLKGVDSTLKIQPAKLEDSAVYLCASSLDLATPYEQYFGPGTRLTVT.

The rearrangement links TRBV6-5 to TRBJ2-2; TRBD2 is a possible D gene (5 bases). Between the trimmed V and J ends, which lost 4 bases and 5 bases, there was a span of 14 bases. The CDR3 has 15 amino acids. The germline gives CDR1 MNHEY, CDR2 SVGAGI. CDR3 amino acids: CASSFTRERTGELFF. CDR3 DNA: TGTGCCAGCAGTTTCACTAGGGAGCGTACCGGGGAGCTGTTTTTT.

V is TRBV3-1 (or the pseudogene TRBV3-2) and J is TRBJ2-3, with D perhaps matching TRBD2 (6 bases). V was shortened by 0 bases and J by 1 base, with 14 bases between the two germline ends. The germline gives CDR1 LGHDT, CDR2 YNNKEL (reference sequence). CDR3 length equals 17 residues. The CDR3 coding sequence is TGTGCCAGCAGCCAAGATAATAGGAGGGCCCGCACAGATACGCAGTATTTT. Encoded protein: CASSQDNRRARTDTQYF.

The CDR3 DNA follows: TGTGCCAGCAGTGAAGCGCGGGCGGGGGTTCTTTTGTACTTC. Amino acids: CASSEARAGVLLYF. The V and J genes are TRBV6-1 and TRBJ2-7; 7 bases agree with TRBD2. The CDR3 is made up of 14 amino acids. Germline assignment: CDR1 MNHNS and CDR2 SASEGT. V shed 0 bases, J shed 12 bases, and the junction held 11 bases outside the gene matches.

The table lists this clone with many counts. The chain recombines TRBV6-5 with TRBJ2-1, with 9 bases lining up with TRBD1. The V and J ends lost 8 bases and 2 bases, in that order; junction bases with no gene match: 7. The CDR3 has 15 amino acids. Germline CDR1 is MNHEY and CDR2 is SVGAGI. DNA for the CDR3: TGTGCCAGCGGATACAGGGGGCCTACCTACAATGAGCAGTTCTTC. Amino acid sequence: CASGYRGPTYNEQFF.

J is TRBJ1-2 and V is TRBV7-8; TRBD1 matches at 7 bases. Germline V gene data show CDR1 as SGHVS and CDR2 as FQNEAQ. CDR3 length: 13 amino acids. V lost 5 bases to trimming and J lost 4 bases; unmatched junction nucleotides: 4. The CDR3 nucleotides read TGTGCCAGCAGCCCGCGACAGGGCTATGGCTACACCTTC. It specifies CASSPRQGYGYTF.

The rearrangement joins TRBV19 to TRBJ1-1; 7 bases map to TRBD1. Germline-derived CDR1 and CDR2 are LNHDA and SQIVND (reference sequence). With V trimmed by 3 bases and J by 1 base, 8 bases remained unmatched. The CDR3 length is 16 residues. The CDR3 coding sequence is TGTGCCAGTAGTATGACAGGGCTTTCGGGGAACACTGAAGCTTTCTTT. This translates into CASSMTGLSGNTEAFF.

The chain has TRBV28 and TRBJ2-5; D gene uncertain. Germline V gene lookup returns CDR1 MDHEN and CDR2 SYDVKM. This CDR3 is built from 13 residues. The ends were cut back, 6 bases at V and 2 bases at J, with 10 bases in the middle. CDR3 sequence (DNA): TGTGCCAGCAGCAGTGCGCTTCAAGAGACCCAGTACTTC. It specifies CASSSALQETQYF. Full variable domain (missing parts from reference TRBV28 and TRBJ2-5): DVKVTQSSRYLVKRTGEKVFLECVQDMDHENMFWYRQDPGLGLRLIYFSYDVKMKEKGDIPEGYSVSREKKERFSLILESASTNQTSMYLCASSSALQETQYFGPGTRLLVL.

J is TRBJ2-7 and V is TRBV7-2; a possible D gene is TRBD1 (6 bases). Trimming removed 2 bases from V and 6 bases from J, with 14 bases in between. This CDR3 has 14 amino acids. Germline lookup yields CDR1 SGHTA and CDR2 FQGNSA. As DNA, the CDR3 is TGTGCCAGCAGCTTAAAGCGTCAGGGGACCGAGCAGTACTTC. Its translation: CASSLKRQGTEQYF.

The J gene is TRBJ2-2, the V gene TRBV19; no reliable D call. V lost 5 bases, J lost 6 bases, and 10 bases lay in between. Looked up from germline, CDR1 is LNHDA and CDR2 is SQIVND (reference sequence). This CDR3 is built from 13 residues. CDR3 sequence: CASSWGGPGELFF. For the CDR3, the DNA is TGTGCCAGTAGTTGGGGTGGCCCCGGGGAGCTGTTTTTT.

This clone was seen only a few times. This chain joins TRBV11-2 and TRBJ2-7; maybe TRBD2 (5 bases). V lost 1 base to trimming and J lost 4 bases, with 8 bases between them. Germline V CDR1 and CDR2: SGHAT, FQNNGV. The CDR3 is 13 residues long. The DNA of the CDR3 is TGTGCCAGCAGCTTAGGGGTAGCGTACGAGCAGTACTTC. It translates to CASSLGVAYEQYF.

The rearrangement uses TRBV29-1 and TRBJ2-1, with 11 nucleotides matching TRBD2. The CDR3 runs to 18 residues. Per the germline V gene, CDR1 is SQVTM and CDR2 is ANQGSEA. Losses at the gene ends were 8 bases for V and 4 bases for J; bases not matched to a gene: 19. CDR3 DNA sequence: TGCAGCTCCCCCCTCGTCGGGGTGACTAGCGGGGCTTACAATGAGCAGTTCTTC. Amino acid sequence: CSSPLVGVTSGAYNEQFF.

The chain links TRBV21-1 to TRBJ2-1; the D call of TRBD1 is as the table states it, not checked on the DNA. TRBV21-1 is a pseudogene segment. This CDR3 is 16 amino acids long. CDR3 nucleotide sequence: TGTGCCAGCAGCATAGACGACAGGGGGCTCTACAATGAGCAGTTCTTC. Protein: CASSIDDRGLYNEQFF.

The gene calls are TRBV7-9 and TRBJ2-3; D is ambiguous. The V and J ends lost 1 base and 5 bases respectively, with 13 bases between them. Germline CDR1 is SEHNR and CDR2 is FQNEAQ (reference sequence). The CDR3 consists of 15 residues. The CDR3 loop reads CASSLVGQKEDTQYF. CDR3 in DNA: TGTGCCAGCAGCTTAGTAGGCCAGAAGGAAGATACGCAGTATTTT. Variable domain in full (rest from reference TRBV7-9 and TRBJ2-3): DTGVSQNPRHKITKRGQNVTFRCDPISEHNRLYWYRQTLGQGPEFLTYFQNEAQLEKSRLLSDRFSAERPKGSFSTLEIQRTEQGDSAMYLCASSLVGQKEDTQYFGPGTRLTVL.